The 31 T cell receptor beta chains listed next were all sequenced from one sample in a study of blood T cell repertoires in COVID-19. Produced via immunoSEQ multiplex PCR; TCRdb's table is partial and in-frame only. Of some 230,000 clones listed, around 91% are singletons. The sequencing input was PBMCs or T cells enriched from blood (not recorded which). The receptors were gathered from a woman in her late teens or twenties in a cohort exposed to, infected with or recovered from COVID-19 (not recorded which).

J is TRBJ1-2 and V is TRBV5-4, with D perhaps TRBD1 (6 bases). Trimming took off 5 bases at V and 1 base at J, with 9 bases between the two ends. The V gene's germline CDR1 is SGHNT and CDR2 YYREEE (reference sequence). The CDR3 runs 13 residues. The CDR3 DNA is TGTGCCAGCAGAGGACAGTATAACTATGGCTACACCTTC. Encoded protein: CASRGQYNYGYTF.

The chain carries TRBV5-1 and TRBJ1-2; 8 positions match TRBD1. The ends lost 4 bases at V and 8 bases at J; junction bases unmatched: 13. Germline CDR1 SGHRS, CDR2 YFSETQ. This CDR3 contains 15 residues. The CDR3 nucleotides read TGCGCCAGCAGCCCCGGGACAGGAGCCTTAAAGGGCTACACCTTC. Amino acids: CASSPGTGALKGYTF.

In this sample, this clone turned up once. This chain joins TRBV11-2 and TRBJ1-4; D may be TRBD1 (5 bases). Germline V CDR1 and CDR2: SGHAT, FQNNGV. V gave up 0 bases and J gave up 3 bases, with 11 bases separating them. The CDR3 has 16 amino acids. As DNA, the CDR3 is TGTGCCAGCAGCTTAGAACGGGTAGGGGCTAATGAAAAACTGTTTTTT. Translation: CASSLERVGANEKLFF.

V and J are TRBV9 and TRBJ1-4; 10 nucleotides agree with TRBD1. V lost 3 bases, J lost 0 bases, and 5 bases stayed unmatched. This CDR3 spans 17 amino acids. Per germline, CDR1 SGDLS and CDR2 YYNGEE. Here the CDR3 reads CASSGAGTGATNEKLFF. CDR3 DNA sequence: TGTGCCAGCAGCGGAGCCGGGACAGGGGCAACTAATGAAAAACTGTTTTTT.

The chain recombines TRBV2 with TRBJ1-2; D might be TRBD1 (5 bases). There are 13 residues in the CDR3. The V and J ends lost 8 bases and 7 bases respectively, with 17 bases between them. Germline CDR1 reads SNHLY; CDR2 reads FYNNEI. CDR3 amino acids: CASARGGQGGYTF. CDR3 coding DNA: TGTGCCAGCGCTCGGGGAGGACAAGGTGGCTACACCTTC. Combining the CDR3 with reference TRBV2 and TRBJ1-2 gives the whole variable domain EPEVTQTPSHQVTQMGQEVILRCVPISNHLYFYWYRQILGQKVEFLVSFYNNEISEKSEIFDDQFSVERPDGSNFTLKIRSTKLEDSAMYFCASARGGQGGYTFGSGTRLTVV.

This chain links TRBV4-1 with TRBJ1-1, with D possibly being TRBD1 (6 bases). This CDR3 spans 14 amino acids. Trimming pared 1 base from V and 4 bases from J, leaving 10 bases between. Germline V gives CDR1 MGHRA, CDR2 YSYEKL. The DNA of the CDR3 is TGCGCCAGCAGCCAAGGCGGACAGCCCACTGAAGCTTTCTTT. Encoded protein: CASSQGGQPTEAFF.

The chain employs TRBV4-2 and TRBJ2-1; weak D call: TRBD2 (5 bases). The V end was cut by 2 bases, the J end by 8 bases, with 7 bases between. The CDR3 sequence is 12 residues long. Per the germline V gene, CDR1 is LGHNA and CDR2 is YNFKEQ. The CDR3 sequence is CASSQRGDEQFF. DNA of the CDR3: TGTGCCAGCAGCCAACGGGGTGATGAGCAGTTCTTC.

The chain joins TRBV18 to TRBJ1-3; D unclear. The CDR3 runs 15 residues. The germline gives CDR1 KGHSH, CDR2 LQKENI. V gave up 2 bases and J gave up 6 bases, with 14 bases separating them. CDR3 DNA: TGTGCCAGCTCACCATCTACGGGAATAATAAACACCATATATTTT. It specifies CASSPSTGIINTIYF. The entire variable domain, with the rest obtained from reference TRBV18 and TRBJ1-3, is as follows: NAGVMQNPRHLVRRRGQEARLRCSPMKGHSHVYWYRQLPEEGLKFMVYLQKENIIDESGMPKERFSAEFPKEGPSILRIQQVVRGDSAAYFCASSPSTGIINTIYFGEGSWLTVV.

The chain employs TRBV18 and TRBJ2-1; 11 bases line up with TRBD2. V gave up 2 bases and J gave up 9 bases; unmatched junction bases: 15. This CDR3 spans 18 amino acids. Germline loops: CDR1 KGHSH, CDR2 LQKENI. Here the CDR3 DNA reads TGTGCCAGCTCACCAGTGGTAGTAGCGGGGGGGCAACCAGGTGAGCAGTTCTTC. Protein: CASSPVVVAGGQPGEQFF.

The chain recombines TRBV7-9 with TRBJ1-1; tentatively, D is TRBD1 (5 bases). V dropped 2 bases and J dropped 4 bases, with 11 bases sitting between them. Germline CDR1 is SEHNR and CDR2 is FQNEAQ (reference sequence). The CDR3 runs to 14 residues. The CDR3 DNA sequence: TGTGCCAGCAGCTTAAGGGGAGGACCCACTGAAGCTTTCTTT. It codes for CASSLRGGPTEAFF.

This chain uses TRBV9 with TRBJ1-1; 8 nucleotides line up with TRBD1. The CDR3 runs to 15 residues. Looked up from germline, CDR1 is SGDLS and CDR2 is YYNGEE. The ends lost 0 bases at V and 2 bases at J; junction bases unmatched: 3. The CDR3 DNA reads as TGTGCCAGCAGCGTAGGACAGGGGATAAACACTGAAGCTTTCTTT. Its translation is CASSVGQGINTEAFF.

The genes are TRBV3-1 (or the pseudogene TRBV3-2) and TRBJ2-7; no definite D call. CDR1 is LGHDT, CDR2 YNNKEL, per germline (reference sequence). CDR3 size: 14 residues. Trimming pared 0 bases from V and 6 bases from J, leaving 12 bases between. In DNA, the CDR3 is TGTGCCAGCAGCCAAGATTTCTCAGTAATCGAGCAGTACTTC. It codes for CASSQDFSVIEQYF.

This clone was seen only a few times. CDR3 bases: TGTGCCAGTCACAGGGAGTCCTACGAGCAGTACTTC. Translating gives CASHRESYEQYF. This sequence joins TRBV2 and TRBJ2-7; a possible D gene is TRBD1 (6 bases). Trimming cost V 9 bases and J 1 base, with 10 bases left between them. Germline assignment: CDR1 SNHLY and CDR2 FYNNEI. The CDR3 runs to 12 residues. Using reference TRBV2 and TRBJ2-7 for the parts outside the CDR3, the full variable domain is EPEVTQTPSHQVTQMGQEVILRCVPISNHLYFYWYRQILGQKVEFLVSFYNNEISEKSEIFDDQFSVERPDGSNFTLKIRSTKLEDSAMYFCASHRESYEQYFGPGTRLTVT.

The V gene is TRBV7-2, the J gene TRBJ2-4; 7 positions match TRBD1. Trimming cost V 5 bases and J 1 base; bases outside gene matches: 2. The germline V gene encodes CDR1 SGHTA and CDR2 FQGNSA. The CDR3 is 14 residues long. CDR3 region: CASSQDRAKNIQYF. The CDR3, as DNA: TGTGCCAGCAGCCAGGACAGGGCCAAAAACATTCAGTACTTC.

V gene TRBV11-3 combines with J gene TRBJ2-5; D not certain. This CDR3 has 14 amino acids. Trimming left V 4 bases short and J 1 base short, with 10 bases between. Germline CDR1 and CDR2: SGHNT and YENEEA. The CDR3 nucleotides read TGTGCCAGCAGCTCCCAGCTAGGCCAAGAGACCCAGTACTTC. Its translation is CASSSQLGQETQYF.

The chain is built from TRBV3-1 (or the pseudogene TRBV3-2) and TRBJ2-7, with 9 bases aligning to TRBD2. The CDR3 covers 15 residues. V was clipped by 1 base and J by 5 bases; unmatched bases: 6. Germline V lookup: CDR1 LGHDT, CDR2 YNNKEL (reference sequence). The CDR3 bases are TGTGCCAGCAGCCAAGTTAGCGGGAGCCCCCACGAGCAGTACTTC. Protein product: CASSQVSGSPHEQYF.

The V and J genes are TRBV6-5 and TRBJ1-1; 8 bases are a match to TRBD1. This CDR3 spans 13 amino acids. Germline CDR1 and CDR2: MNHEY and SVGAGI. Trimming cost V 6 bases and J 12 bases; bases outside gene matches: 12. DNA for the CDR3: TGTGCCAGCAGCCTCAGGGGGCGAGGTTCAACTTTCTTT. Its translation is CASSLRGRGSTFF.

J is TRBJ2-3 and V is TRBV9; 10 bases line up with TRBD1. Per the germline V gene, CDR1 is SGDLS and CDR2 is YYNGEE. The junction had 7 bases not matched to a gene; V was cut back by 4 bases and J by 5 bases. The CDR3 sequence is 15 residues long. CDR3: CASSPGTGVGDTQYF. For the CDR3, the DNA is TGTGCCAGCAGCCCAGGGACAGGGGTAGGAGATACGCAGTATTTT.

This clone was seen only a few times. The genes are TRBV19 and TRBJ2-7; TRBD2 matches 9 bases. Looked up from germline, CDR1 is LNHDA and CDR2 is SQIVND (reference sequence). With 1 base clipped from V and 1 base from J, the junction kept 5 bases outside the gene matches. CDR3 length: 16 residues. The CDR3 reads CASSIGWREGSYEQYF. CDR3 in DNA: TGTGCCAGTAGTATAGGATGGCGGGAGGGTTCCTACGAGCAGTACTTC.

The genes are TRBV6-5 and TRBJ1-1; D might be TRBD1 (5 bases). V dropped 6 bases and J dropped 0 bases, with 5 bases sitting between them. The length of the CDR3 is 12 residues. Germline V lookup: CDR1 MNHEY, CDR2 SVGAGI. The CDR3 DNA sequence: TGTGCCAGCAGGACAGTGAACACTGAAGCTTTCTTT. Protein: CASRTVNTEAFF.

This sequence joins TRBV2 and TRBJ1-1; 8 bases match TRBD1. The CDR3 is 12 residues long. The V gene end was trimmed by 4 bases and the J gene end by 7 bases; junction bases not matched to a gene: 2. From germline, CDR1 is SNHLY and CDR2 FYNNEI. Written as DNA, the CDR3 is TGTGCCAGCAGTGTTGACAGGGGTGAAGCTTTCTTT. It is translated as CASSVDRGEAFF.

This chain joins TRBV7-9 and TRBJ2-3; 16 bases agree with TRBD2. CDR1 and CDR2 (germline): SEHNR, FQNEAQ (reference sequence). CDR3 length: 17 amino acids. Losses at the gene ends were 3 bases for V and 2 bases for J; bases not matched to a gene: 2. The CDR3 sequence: CASSLGLAGGPTDTQYF. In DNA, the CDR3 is TGTGCCAGCAGCTTGGGACTAGCGGGGGGGCCCACAGATACGCAGTATTTT. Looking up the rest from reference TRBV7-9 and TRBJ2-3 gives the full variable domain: DTGVSQNPRHKITKRGQNVTFRCDPISEHNRLYWYRQTLGQGPEFLTYFQNEAQLEKSRLLSDRFSAERPKGSFSTLEIQRTEQGDSAMYLCASSLGLAGGPTDTQYFGPGTRLTVL.

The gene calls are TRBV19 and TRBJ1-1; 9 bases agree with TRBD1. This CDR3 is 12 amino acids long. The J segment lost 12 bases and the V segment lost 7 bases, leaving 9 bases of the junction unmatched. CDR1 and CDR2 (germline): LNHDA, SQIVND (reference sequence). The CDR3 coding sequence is TGTGCCAGTATAGCCGGGACAGGGTTTACTTTCTTT. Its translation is CASIAGTGFTFF.

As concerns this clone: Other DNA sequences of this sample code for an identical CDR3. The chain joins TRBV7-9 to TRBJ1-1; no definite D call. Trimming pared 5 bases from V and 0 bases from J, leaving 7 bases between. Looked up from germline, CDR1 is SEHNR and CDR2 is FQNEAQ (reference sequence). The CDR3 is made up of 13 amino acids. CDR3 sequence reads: CASSLDMNTEAFF. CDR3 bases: TGTGCCAGCAGCCTCGACATGAACACTGAAGCTTTCTTT.

The CDR3 is CASSAVLGDTQYF. The CDR3 nucleotides are TGCGCCAGCAGTGCTGTCTTAGGGGATACCCAGTACTTC. V usage is TRBV10-1 and J usage is TRBJ2-5; D possibly corresponds to TRBD1 (5 bases). The CDR3 totals 13 residues. Germline V gene sequence: CDR1 WNHNN, CDR2 SYGVQD (reference sequence). Trimming removed 4 bases from V and 8 bases from J, with 14 bases in between.

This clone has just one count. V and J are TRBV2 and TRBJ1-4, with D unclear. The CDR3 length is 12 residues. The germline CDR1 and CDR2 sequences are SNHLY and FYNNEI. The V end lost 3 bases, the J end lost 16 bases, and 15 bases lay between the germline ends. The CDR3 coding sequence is TGTGCCAGCAGTGAGGGCCCAAATCAAGGGTTTTTT. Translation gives CASSEGPNQGFF.

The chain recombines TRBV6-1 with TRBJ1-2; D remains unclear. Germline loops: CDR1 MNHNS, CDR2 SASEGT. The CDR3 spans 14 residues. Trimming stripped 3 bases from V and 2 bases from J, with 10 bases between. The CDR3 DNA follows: TGTGCCAGCAGTGAGCTTGACTGGAACTATGGCTACACCTTC. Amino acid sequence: CASSELDWNYGYTF.

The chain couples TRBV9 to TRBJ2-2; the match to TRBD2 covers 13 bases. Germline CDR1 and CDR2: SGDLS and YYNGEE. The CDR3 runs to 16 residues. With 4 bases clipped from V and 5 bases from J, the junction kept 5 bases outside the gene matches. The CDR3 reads CASSPQTSGRTGELFF. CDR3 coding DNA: TGTGCCAGCAGCCCACAGACTAGCGGGAGGACCGGGGAGCTGTTTTTT. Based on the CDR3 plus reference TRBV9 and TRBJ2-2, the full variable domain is DSGVTQTPKHLITATGQRVTLRCSPRSGDLSVYWYQQSLDQGLQFLIQYYNGEERAKGNILERFSAQQFPDLHSELNLSSLELGDSALYFCASSPQTSGRTGELFFGEGSRLTVL.

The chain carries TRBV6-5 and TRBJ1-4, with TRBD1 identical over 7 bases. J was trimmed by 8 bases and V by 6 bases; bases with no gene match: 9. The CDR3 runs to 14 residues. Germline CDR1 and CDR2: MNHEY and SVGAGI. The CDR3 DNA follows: TGTGCCAGCAGCCGACAGGGAGGAGGCGAAAAACTGTTTTTT. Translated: CASSRQGGGEKLFF.

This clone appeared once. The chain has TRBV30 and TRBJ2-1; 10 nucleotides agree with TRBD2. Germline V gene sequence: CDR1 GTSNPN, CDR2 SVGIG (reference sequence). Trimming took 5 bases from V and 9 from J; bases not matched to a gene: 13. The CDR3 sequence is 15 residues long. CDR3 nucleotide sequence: TGTGCCTGGGAGCGGGGAGCGGGAGGGTTAGTTGAGCAGTTCTTC. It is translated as CAWERGAGGLVEQFF.

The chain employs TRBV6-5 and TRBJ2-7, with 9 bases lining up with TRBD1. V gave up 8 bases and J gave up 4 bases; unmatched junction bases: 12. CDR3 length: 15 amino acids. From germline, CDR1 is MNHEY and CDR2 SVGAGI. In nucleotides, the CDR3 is TGTGCCAGCGGACGAACGGGACAGGGTATATACGAGCAGTACTTC. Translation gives CASGRTGQGIYEQYF.